This TCR beta chain was identified in a study of cytotoxic CD8 clonotypes in ibrutinib-treated CLL. General study points: The study found public clonotypes uncommon, contracting or stable on treatment.

Germline V gives CDR1 MNHEY, CDR2 SVGAGI. The CDR3 consists of 16 residues. Trimming pared 2 bases from V and 4 bases from J, leaving 17 bases between. Produced via immunoSEQ multiplex PCR; TCRdb's table is partial and in-frame only. The sample consists of around 310,000 clones, about 80% of them appearing once. Concerning this clone itself: The antigen remains unidentified.

This TCR was sampled from a human donor with chronic lymphocytic leukemia. This chain uses TRBV6-5 with TRBJ1-2, with D tentatively TRBD1 (5 bases). Sequenced material: PBMCs, taken before ibrutinib treatment. This chain's CDR3 is CASSYPQRGRGYGYTF. The CDR3 region has the DNA TGTGCCAGCAGTTACCCGCAACGGGGCCGTGGCTATGGCTACACCTTC.